A single T cell receptor (beta chain) is shown here with its context. Its antigen is unidentified. This entry comes from a study of somatic mutations in cytotoxic T cells in rheumatoid arthritis. Study-wide background: Prior to any treatment and right after diagnosis, patient blood (about 28 ml EDTA) was drawn.

Overall study findings and caveats: For patients with rheumatoid arthritis, CD8+ clonality went up with age, while healthy controls showed no such change. The top CD8+ clone topped 20% of CD8+ cells in about an eighth of the roughly 65 patients.

Per the germline V gene, CDR1 is LNHDA and CDR2 is SQIVND (reference sequence). J gave up 8 bases and V 3 bases, and 6 bases lay outside the gene matches. CDR3 length: 15 amino acids. Measured with immunoSEQ multiplex PCR; TCRdb has only the in-frame clones, and not every one. The data hold roughly 16,000 clones, with approximately 82% observed a single time. Once isolated by positive magnetic bead selection, the CD4+ and CD8+ cells had their purity checked by flow cytometry. This rearrangement joins TRBV19 to TRBJ2-1, with 11 bases that match TRBD1. The sample consisted of CD8+ T cells sorted from blood. The clonotype was recovered from a woman aged 45 to 65 with rheumatoid arthritis. The CDR3 is CASSMWTGGLDEQFF. The CDR3 DNA sequence: TGTGCCAGTAGTATGTGGACAGGGGGCTTGGATGAGCAGTTCTTC.